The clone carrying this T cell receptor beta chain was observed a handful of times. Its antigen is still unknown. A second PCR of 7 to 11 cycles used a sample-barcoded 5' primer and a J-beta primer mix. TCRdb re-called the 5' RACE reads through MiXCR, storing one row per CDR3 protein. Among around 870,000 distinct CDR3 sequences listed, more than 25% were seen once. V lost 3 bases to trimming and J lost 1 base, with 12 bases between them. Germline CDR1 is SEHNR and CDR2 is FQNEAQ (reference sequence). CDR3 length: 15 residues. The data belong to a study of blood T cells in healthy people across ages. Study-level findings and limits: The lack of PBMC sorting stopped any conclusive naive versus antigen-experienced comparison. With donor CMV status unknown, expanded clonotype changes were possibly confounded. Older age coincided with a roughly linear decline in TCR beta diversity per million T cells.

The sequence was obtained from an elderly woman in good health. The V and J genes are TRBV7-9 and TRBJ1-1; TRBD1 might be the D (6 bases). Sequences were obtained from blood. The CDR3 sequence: CASSFPKQGNTEAFF. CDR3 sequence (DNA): TGTGCCAGCAGCTTCCCAAAACAGGGGAACACTGAAGCTTTCTTT.